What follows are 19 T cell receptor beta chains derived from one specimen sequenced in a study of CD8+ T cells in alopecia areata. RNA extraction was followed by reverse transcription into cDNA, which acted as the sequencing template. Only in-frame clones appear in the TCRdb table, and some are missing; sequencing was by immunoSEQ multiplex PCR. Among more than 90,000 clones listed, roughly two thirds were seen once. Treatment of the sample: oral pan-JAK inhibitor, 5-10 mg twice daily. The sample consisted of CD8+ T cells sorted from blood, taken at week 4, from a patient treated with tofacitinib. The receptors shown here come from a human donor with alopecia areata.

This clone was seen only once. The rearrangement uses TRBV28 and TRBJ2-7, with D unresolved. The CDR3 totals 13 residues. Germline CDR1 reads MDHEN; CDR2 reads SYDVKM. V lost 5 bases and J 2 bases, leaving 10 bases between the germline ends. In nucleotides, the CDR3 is TGTGCCAGCAGTCCCCGGACCCCCTACGAGCAGTACTTC. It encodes CASSPRTPYEQYF. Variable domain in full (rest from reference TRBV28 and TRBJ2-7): DVKVTQSSRYLVKRTGEKVFLECVQDMDHENMFWYRQDPGLGLRLIYFSYDVKMKEKGDIPEGYSVSREKKERFSLILESASTNQTSMYLCASSPRTPYEQYFGPGTRLTVT.

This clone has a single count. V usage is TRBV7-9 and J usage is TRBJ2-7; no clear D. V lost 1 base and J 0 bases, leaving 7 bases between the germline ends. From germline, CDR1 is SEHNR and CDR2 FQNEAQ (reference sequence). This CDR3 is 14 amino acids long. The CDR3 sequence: CASSLVGHSYEQYF. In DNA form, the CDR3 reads TGTGCCAGCAGCTTAGTGGGTCACTCCTACGAGCAGTACTTC.

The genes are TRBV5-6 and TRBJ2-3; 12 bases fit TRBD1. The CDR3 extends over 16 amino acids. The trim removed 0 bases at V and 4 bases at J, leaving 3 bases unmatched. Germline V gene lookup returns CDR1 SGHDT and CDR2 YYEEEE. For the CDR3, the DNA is TGTGCCAGCAGCTTGGCCGGGACAGGGGGCTCAGATACGCAGTATTTT. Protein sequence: CASSLAGTGGSDTQYF.

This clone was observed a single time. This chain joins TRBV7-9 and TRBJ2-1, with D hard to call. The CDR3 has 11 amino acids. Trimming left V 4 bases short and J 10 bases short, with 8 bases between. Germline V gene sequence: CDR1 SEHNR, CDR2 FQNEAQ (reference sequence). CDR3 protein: CASSSGREQFF. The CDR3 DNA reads TGTGCCAGCAGCTCTGGCAGGGAGCAGTTCTTC.

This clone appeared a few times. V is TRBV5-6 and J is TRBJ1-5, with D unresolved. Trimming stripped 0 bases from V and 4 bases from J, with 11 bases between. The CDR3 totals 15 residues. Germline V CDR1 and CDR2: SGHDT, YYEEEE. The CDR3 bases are TGTGCCAGCAGCTTGGGTCTGGGATCTAATCAGCCCCAGCATTTT. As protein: CASSLGLGSNQPQHF.

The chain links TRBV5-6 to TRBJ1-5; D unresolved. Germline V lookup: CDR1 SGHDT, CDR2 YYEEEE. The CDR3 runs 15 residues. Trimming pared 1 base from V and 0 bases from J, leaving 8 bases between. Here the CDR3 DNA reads TGTGCCAGCAGCTTGACCAGATATAGCAATCAGCCCCAGCATTTT. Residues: CASSLTRYSNQPQHF.

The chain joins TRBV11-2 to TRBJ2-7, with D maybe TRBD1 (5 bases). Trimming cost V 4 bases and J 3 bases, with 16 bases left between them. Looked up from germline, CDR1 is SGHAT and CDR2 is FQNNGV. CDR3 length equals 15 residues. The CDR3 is CASSSPDTYFYEQYF. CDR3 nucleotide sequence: TGTGCCAGCAGCTCCCCGGACACCTATTTCTACGAGCAGTACTTC.

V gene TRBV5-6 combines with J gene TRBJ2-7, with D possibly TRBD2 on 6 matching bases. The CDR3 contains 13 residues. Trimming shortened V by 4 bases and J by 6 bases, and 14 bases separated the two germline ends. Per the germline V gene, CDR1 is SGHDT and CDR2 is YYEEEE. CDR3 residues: CASSADAGTEQYF. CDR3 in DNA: TGTGCCAGCAGCGCGGACGCGGGGACCGAGCAGTACTTC.

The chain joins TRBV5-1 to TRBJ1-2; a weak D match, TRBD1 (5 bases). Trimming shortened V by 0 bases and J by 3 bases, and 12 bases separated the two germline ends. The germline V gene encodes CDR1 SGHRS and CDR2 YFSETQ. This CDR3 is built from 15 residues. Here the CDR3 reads CASSLGNGDYYGYTF. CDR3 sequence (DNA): TGCGCCAGCAGCTTGGGAAATGGGGACTACTATGGCTACACCTTC. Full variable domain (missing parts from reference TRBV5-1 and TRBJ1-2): KAGVTQTPRYLIKTRGQQVTLSCSPISGHRSVSWYQQTPGQGLQFLFEYFSETQRNKGNFPGRFSGRQFSNSRSEMNVSTLELGDSALYLCASSLGNGDYYGYTFGSGTRLTVV.

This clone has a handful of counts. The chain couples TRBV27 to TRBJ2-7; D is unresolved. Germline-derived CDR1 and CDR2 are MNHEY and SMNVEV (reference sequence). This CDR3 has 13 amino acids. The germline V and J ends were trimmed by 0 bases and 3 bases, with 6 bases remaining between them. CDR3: CASSLSSLYEQYF. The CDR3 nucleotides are TGTGCCAGCAGTTTATCTTCACTCTACGAGCAGTACTTC.

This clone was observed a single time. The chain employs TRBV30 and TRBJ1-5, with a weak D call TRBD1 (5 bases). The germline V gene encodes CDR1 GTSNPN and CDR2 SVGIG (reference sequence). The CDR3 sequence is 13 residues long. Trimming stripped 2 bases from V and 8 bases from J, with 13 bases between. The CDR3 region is CAWSMAGWEPQHF. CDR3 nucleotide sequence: TGTGCCTGGAGTATGGCAGGGTGGGAGCCCCAGCATTTT.

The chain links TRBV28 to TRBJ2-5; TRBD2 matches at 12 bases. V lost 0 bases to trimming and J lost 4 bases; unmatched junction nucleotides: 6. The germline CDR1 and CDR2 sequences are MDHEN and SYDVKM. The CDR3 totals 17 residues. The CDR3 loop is CASSLWTSGSGAETQYF. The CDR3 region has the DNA TGTGCCAGCAGTTTATGGACTAGCGGGAGTGGGGCAGAGACCCAGTACTTC.

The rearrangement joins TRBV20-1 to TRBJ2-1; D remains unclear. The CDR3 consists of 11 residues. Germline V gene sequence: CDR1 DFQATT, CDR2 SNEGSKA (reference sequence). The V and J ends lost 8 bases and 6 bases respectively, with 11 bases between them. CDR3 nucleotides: TGCAGTCGATTATGGGGCAATGAGCAGTTCTTC. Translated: CSRLWGNEQFF.

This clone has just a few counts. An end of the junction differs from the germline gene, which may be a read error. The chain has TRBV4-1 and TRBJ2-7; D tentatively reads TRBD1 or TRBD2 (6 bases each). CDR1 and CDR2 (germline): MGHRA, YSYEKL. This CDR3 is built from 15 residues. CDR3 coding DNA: TGTGCCAGCAGCCAAGATCAAGAGGGGGGAAGGGGGCAGTACTTC. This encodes CASSQDQEGGRGQYF.

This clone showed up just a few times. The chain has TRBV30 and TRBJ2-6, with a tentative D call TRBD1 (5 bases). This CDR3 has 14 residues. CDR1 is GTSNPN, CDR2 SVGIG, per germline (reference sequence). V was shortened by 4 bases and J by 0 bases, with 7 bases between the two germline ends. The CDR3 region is CAWTTGSGANVLTF. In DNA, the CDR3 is TGTGCCTGGACCACAGGCTCTGGGGCCAACGTCCTGACTTTC.

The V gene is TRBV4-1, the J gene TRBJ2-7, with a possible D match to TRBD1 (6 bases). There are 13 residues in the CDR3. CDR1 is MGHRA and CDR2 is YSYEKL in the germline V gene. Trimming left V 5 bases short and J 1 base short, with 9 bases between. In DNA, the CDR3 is TGCGCCAGCAGCTCACAGGGATCCTACGAGCAGTACTTC. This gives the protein CASSSQGSYEQYF.

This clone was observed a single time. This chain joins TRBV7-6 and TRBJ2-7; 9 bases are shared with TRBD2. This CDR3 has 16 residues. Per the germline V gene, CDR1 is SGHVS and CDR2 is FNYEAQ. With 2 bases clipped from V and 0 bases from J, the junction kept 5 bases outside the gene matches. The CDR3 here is CASSLSLAGYSYEQYF. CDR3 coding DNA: TGTGCCAGCAGCTTATCCCTAGCGGGGTACTCCTACGAGCAGTACTTC.

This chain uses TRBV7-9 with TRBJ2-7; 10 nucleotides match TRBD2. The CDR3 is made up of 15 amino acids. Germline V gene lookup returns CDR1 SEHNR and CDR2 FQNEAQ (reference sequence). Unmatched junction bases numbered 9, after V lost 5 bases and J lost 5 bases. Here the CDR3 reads CASSAASGSFHEQYF. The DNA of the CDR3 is TGTGCCAGCAGCGCCGCTAGCGGGAGTTTCCACGAGCAGTACTTC.

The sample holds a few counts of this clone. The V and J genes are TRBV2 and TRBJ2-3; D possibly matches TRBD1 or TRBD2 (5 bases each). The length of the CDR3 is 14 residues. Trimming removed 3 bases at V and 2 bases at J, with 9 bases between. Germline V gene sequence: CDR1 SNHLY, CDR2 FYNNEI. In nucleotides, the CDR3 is TGTGCCAGCAGTGAGTACGGGACCACAGATACGCAGTATTTT. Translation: CASSEYGTTDTQYF.